The 26 T cell receptor beta chains listed next were all sequenced from one sample in a study of CD8+CD57+ T cells in acquired aplastic anemia. Using genomic DNA as the template, TCR beta VDJ and CDR3 profiling was carried out. TCRdb re-called the reads through MiXCR, storing one row per CDR3 protein. The sample shows 90,000 to 130,000 distinct CDR3 sequences, around 49% of them seen only once. The sequencing sample was made of sorted CD4+, CD8+, or CD8+CD57+ T cells (not recorded which) from PBMCs. The receptors shown here come from a human donor in good health, serving as a control.

The rearrangement links TRBV20-1 to TRBJ2-1, with 9 bases aligning to TRBD2. Trimming cost V 6 bases and J 4 bases; bases outside gene matches: 4. In germline, CDR1 is DFQATT, CDR2 SNEGSKA (reference sequence). The CDR3 spans 13 residues. The CDR3 coding sequence is TGCAGTGCCACGGGACTAGCTTACAATGAGCAGTTCTTC. It is translated as CSATGLAYNEQFF.

This clonotype has ten or more counts. The chain links TRBV19 to TRBJ2-3; no firm D call. Germline CDR1 and CDR2: LNHDA and SQIVND (reference sequence). The CDR3 spans 17 residues. Trimming removed 8 bases at V and 1 base at J, with 22 bases between. For the CDR3, the DNA is TGTGCCAGTCGGCTGGGCAGGTTGTTAGACGGCACAGATACGCAGTATTTT. Protein sequence: CASRLGRLLDGTDTQYF.

The V call is TRBV10-3, the J call TRBJ2-3; TRBD2 agrees at 8 bases. The germline CDR1 and CDR2 sequences are ENHRY and SYGVKD. CDR3 length equals 16 residues. Trimming at V came to 4 bases and at J to 1 base, leaving 7 bases not matched to a gene. CDR3 sequence: CAISAGLVKGTDTQYF. As DNA, the CDR3 is TGTGCCATCAGTGCGGGACTAGTTAAGGGCACAGATACGCAGTATTTT.

In this sample, this clonotype turned up many times. This chain connects TRBV2 to TRBJ1-1; D is unresolved. Germline CDR1 SNHLY, CDR2 FYNNEI. The V gene lost 4 bases and the J gene lost 0 bases, with 15 bases spanning the gap. The CDR3 runs to 16 residues. CDR3: CASSAAGTIMNTEAFF. CDR3 coding DNA: TGTGCCAGCAGTGCGGCGGGCACGATCATGAACACTGAAGCTTTCTTT.

This chain uses TRBV19 with TRBJ2-2; a weak D match, TRBD2 (6 bases). This CDR3 is 16 amino acids long. Germline CDR1 is LNHDA and CDR2 is SQIVND (reference sequence). The ends were cut back, 1 base at V and 0 bases at J, with 9 bases in the middle. The CDR3 here is CASSIGGGTNTGELFF. CDR3 nucleotide sequence: TGTGCCAGTAGTATAGGGGGAGGCACGAACACCGGGGAGCTGTTTTTT.

In its sample, this clonotype was seen many times. The CDR3 loop is CASSLSGVSYEQYF. For the CDR3, the DNA is TGTGCCAGCAGCTTGTCCGGGGTCTCCTACGAGCAGTACTTC. The chain combines TRBV5-5 with TRBJ2-7; possibly TRBD2 for D (5 bases). Germline CDR1 and CDR2: SGHKS and YYEKEE (reference sequence). The V and J ends lost 1 base and 0 bases respectively, with 8 bases between them. CDR3 length: 14 amino acids.

This clonotype was detected ten times or more. V usage is TRBV10-1 and J usage is TRBJ2-7, with D maybe TRBD1 (6 bases). Trimming cost V 3 bases and J 3 bases, with 9 bases left between them. Germline lookup yields CDR1 WNHNN and CDR2 SYGVQD (reference sequence). This CDR3 is built from 13 residues. The CDR3 DNA follows: TGCGCCAGCAGTGACAGGGACAACTACGAGCAGTACTTC. Encoded protein: CASSDRDNYEQYF.

This clonotype has more than one count but fewer than ten. This chain connects TRBV25-1 to TRBJ2-7, with 9 nucleotides matching TRBD1. V lost 3 bases and J lost 3; bases outside the gene matches: 9. Germline V gene data show CDR1 as MGHDK and CDR2 as SYGVNS. The length of the CDR3 is 16 residues. DNA for the CDR3: TGTGCCAGCAGTGACCAGGGACAGGGCAGGAGCTACGAGCAGTACTTC. Protein product: CASSDQGQGRSYEQYF.

Only one count was recorded for this clonotype. The chain has TRBV2 and TRBJ1-2; D perhaps matches TRBD1 (6 bases). CDR3 length: 11 residues. From germline, CDR1 is SNHLY and CDR2 FYNNEI. Trimming pared 8 bases from V and 6 bases from J, leaving 10 bases between. CDR3 sequence reads: CASSWDNGYTF. The CDR3 nucleotides read TGTGCCAGCTCCTGGGACAATGGCTACACCTTC.

This clonotype was observed a single time. The chain links TRBV29-1 to TRBJ1-2, with 8 bases identical to TRBD1. Germline CDR1 reads SQVTM; CDR2 reads ANQGSEA. This CDR3 is built from 11 residues. J was trimmed by 8 bases and V by 7 bases; bases with no gene match: 6. As DNA, the CDR3 is TGCAGCGCAGGACAGGGAGAAGGCTACACCTTC. Encoded protein: CSAGQGEGYTF. The full variable domain, rest sourced from reference TRBV29-1 and TRBJ1-2, is SAVISQKPSRDICQRGTSLTIQCQVDSQVTMMFWYRQQPGQSLTLIATANQGSEATYESGFVIDKFPISRPNLTFSTLTVSNMSPEDSSIYLCSAGQGEGYTFGSGTRLTVV.

The V and J genes are TRBV5-1 and TRBJ2-5, with a tentative D call TRBD1 (6 bases). Germline V CDR1 and CDR2: SGHRS, YFSETQ. The CDR3 is 14 residues long. V lost 4 bases to trimming and J lost 4 bases, with 14 bases between them. CDR3 DNA: TGCGCCAGCAGCGTACAGGGATCCCGAGAGACCCAGTACTTC. Encoded protein: CASSVQGSRETQYF. Filled out from reference TRBV5-1 and TRBJ2-5, the complete variable domain reads KAGVTQTPRYLIKTRGQQVTLSCSPISGHRSVSWYQQTPGQGLQFLFEYFSETQRNKGNFPGRFSGRQFSNSRSEMNVSTLELGDSALYLCASSVQGSRETQYFGPGTRLLVL.

This clonotype was observed at least ten times. The chain carries TRBV4-3 and TRBJ1-1, with D possibly being TRBD1 (5 bases). V was trimmed by 6 bases and J by 0 bases, leaving 14 bases between them. This CDR3 is 15 amino acids long. Per the germline V gene, CDR1 is LGHNA and CDR2 is YSLEER. Written as DNA, the CDR3 is TGCGCCAGCAGTCCCTCGACAGATATGAACACTGAAGCTTTCTTT. Translation: CASSPSTDMNTEAFF.

This chain joins TRBV4-3 and TRBJ1-1, with TRBD1 matching 9 bases. The length of the CDR3 is 15 residues. V was clipped by 1 base and J by 3 bases; unmatched bases: 3. The germline CDR1 and CDR2 sequences are LGHNA and YSLEER. The CDR3 DNA sequence: TGCGCCAGCAGCCAAGTCGGGACAGGGCACACTGAAGCTTTCTTT. It translates to CASSQVGTGHTEAFF.

The V gene is TRBV9, the J gene TRBJ1-6; D is possibly TRBD1 (5 bases). V was pared by 2 bases and J by 9 bases, with 18 bases between. The CDR3 is 16 residues long. Germline V gives CDR1 SGDLS, CDR2 YYNGEE. CDR3 protein: CASSVTVGDGGSPLHF. The CDR3 DNA reads TGTGCCAGCAGCGTTACGGTGGGGGACGGGGGTTCACCCCTCCACTTT.

The chain uses TRBV12-3 or TRBV12-4 and TRBJ2-7, with 8 bases fitting TRBD1. V trimming: 4 bases; J trimming: 0 bases; junction bases outside the gene matches: 2. The CDR3 extends over 14 amino acids. CDR3 DNA sequence: TGTGCCAGCAGTTGGACAGGGTCCTCCTACGAGCAGTACTTC. Protein sequence: CASSWTGSSYEQYF.

This clonotype was observed a few times. The V call is TRBV5-4, the J call TRBJ2-3; 14 bases fit TRBD2. Germline CDR1 and CDR2: SGHNT and YYREEE (reference sequence). CDR3 length: 17 residues. Trimming cost V 3 bases and J 4 bases; bases outside gene matches: 7. CDR3 loop: CASSWGTSGGFADTQYF. DNA for the CDR3: TGTGCCAGCAGCTGGGGGACTAGCGGGGGATTCGCAGATACGCAGTATTTT.

The V call is TRBV19, the J call TRBJ2-2; the D is unclear. This CDR3 spans 15 amino acids. Trimming pared 7 bases from V and 0 bases from J, leaving 12 bases between. From germline, CDR1 is LNHDA and CDR2 SQIVND (reference sequence). The CDR3 DNA sequence: TGTGCCAGTAAGGTCGGTAGCCCGAACACCGGGGAGCTGTTTTTT. Translating gives CASKVGSPNTGELFF. The full variable domain, with the rest looked up from reference TRBV19 and TRBJ2-2, is DGGITQSPKYLFRKEGQNVTLSCEQNLNHDAMYWYRQDPGQGLRLIYYSQIVNDFQKGDIAEGYSVSREKKESFPLTVTSAQKNPTAFYLCASKVGSPNTGELFFGEGSRLTVL.

This clonotype was seen more than once but under ten times. This chain links TRBV10-3 with TRBJ1-2, with D perhaps matching TRBD1 (5 bases). Between the trimmed V and J ends, which lost 2 bases and 4 bases, there was a span of 11 bases. The CDR3 sequence is 14 residues long. Germline V gene lookup returns CDR1 ENHRY and CDR2 SYGVKD. The CDR3 is CAISEPRQPYGYTF. Written as DNA, the CDR3 is TGTGCCATCAGTGAGCCGCGACAGCCCTATGGCTACACCTTC.

The chain recombines TRBV19 with TRBJ1-1; no clear D. This CDR3 is 12 amino acids long. Trimming cost V 4 bases and J 7 bases, with 10 bases left between them. CDR1 LNHDA and CDR2 SQIVND come from the germline V gene (reference sequence). The CDR3 region has the DNA TGTGCCAGTAGTAGGACTGCCGTTGAAGCTTTCTTT. This sequence encodes CASSRTAVEAFF. Combining the CDR3 with reference TRBV19 and TRBJ1-1 gives the whole variable domain DGGITQSPKYLFRKEGQNVTLSCEQNLNHDAMYWYRQDPGQGLRLIYYSQIVNDFQKGDIAEGYSVSREKKESFPLTVTSAQKNPTAFYLCASSRTAVEAFFGQGTRLTVV.

This clonotype was seen once. The chain has TRBV20-1 and TRBJ2-1; D tentatively fits TRBD1 or TRBD2 (5 bases each). V lost 0 bases and J lost 7, with 10 bases in between. Germline V gives CDR1 DFQATT, CDR2 SNEGSKA (reference sequence). The CDR3 is made up of 13 amino acids. This CDR3 is CSARDAWGNEQFF. CDR3 coding DNA: TGCAGTGCTAGAGATGCCTGGGGGAATGAGCAGTTCTTC.

In its sample, this clonotype ranks as medium-sized (0.01 to 0.1%). The V call is TRBV29-1, the J call TRBJ1-2; D gene uncertain. V dropped 7 bases and J dropped 1 base, with 13 bases sitting between them. Germline loops: CDR1 SQVTM, CDR2 ANQGSEA. The CDR3 runs 13 residues. The CDR3 protein is CSAVLGINYGYTF. The CDR3 bases are TGCAGCGCCGTGCTGGGGATTAACTATGGCTACACCTTC.

The V and J genes are TRBV19 and TRBJ2-3; 10 nucleotides agree with TRBD2. Germline CDR1 and CDR2: LNHDA and SQIVND (reference sequence). After removal of 7 bases from V and 5 bases from J, the junction contained 9 bases not matched to a gene. The length of the CDR3 is 15 residues. The DNA for the CDR3 is TGTGCCAGTACCTATAGCGGGGGGCTTTTAGATACGCAGTATTTT. It specifies CASTYSGGLLDTQYF.

J is TRBJ1-2 and V is TRBV19; D unresolved. This CDR3 spans 14 amino acids. CDR1 is LNHDA, CDR2 SQIVND, per germline (reference sequence). V dropped 6 bases and J dropped 2 bases, with 13 bases sitting between them. Written as DNA, the CDR3 is TGTGCCAGTAGATCAAGGGAGATCAACTATGGCTACACCTTC. Residues: CASRSREINYGYTF.

The chain employs TRBV2 and TRBJ1-1; D gene uncertain. Between the trimmed V and J ends, which lost 8 bases and 1 base, there was a span of 8 bases. Germline V gene sequence: CDR1 SNHLY, CDR2 FYNNEI. The CDR3 spans 12 residues. CDR3 sequence reads: CASAVGNTEAFF. In DNA form, the CDR3 reads TGTGCCAGCGCCGTGGGGAACACTGAAGCTTTCTTT.

This clonotype was observed at least ten times. The CDR3 DNA reads as TGCAGTGCTAGAGATTTGGGGGGAGACAGGGCGGGCACTGAAGCTTTCTTT. This codes for CSARDLGGDRAGTEAFF. The chain recombines TRBV20-1 with TRBJ1-1, with 7 bases that match TRBD1. V trimming: 0 bases; J trimming: 4 bases; junction bases outside the gene matches: 14. Germline lookup yields CDR1 DFQATT and CDR2 SNEGSKA (reference sequence). This CDR3 spans 17 amino acids.

This clonotype was picked up a small number of times. The chain has TRBV4-3 and TRBJ1-3; D not certain. Deletions cut 0 bases from V and 0 bases from J, with 6 bases between. CDR1 LGHNA and CDR2 YSLEER come from the germline V gene. CDR3 length equals 15 residues. Here the CDR3 DNA reads TGCGCCAGCAGCCAAGATAAAAACTCTGGAAACACCATATATTTT. Translating it yields CASSQDKNSGNTIYF.